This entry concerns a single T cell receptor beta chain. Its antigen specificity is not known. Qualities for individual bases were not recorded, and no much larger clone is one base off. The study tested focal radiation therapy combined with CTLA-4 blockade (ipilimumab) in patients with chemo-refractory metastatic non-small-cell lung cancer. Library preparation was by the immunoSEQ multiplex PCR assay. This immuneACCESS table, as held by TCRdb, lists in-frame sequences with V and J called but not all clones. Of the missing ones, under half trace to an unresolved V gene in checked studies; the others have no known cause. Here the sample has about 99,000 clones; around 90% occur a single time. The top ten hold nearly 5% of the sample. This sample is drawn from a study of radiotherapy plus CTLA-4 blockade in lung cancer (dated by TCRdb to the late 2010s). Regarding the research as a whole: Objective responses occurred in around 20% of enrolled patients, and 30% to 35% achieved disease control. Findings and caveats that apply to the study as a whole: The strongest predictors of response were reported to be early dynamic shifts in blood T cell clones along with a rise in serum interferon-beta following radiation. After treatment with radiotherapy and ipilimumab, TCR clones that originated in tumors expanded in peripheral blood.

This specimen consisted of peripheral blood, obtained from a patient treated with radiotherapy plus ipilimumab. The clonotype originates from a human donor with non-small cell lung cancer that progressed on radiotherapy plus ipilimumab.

This receptor has the CDR3 CASSRGGVAGGYTF. In nucleotide form, the sequence is TGTGCCAGTAGCCGGGGGGGAGTGGCTGGCGGCTACACCTTC. The chain is made from TRBV19 and TRBJ1-2, and perhaps TRBD1 as D gene, on 5 matching bases. V sheds 6 bases and J sheds 8 bases, leaving 19 bases between their ends. Including cysteine and phenylalanine, the CDR3 has 14 amino acids. Solely the CDR3 DNA is kept, with 42 bases framed from the first base. CDR1 is given as LNHDA and CDR2 as SQIVND, both from the germline V gene (reference sequence).